A single T cell receptor beta chain is shown here with its context. How the authors handled the data: The assay estimated nucleated cells by amplifying reference gene primers. TCRdb's table, derived via immunoSEQ multiplex PCR, lists solely in-frame clones and lacks some. That table furnishes V, J and clone size, whereas the DNA furnished D and trimming. Of 250,000 to 300,000 clones listed, 87% are singletons. Germline V gene lookup returns CDR1 MNHNS and CDR2 SASEGT. Trimming took 2 bases from V and 4 from J, leaving 11 bases between them. The length of the CDR3 is 14 residues. This record comes from a study of blood T cell repertoires in COVID-19. In the study overall: Some COVID-19 samples were acute and others convalescent; all came from the United States, Italy and Spain.

The chain joins TRBV6-1 to TRBJ1-1; perhaps TRBD1 as D (5 bases). Sequenced input: peripheral blood. The source of this sequence is a woman aged 40 to 55 who had recovered from COVID-19. CDR3 in DNA: TGTGCCAGCAGTGAACAGCAGGGCGCCACTGAAGCTTTCTTT. Protein: CASSEQQGATEAFF.